A single sample gave rise to the 26 T cell receptor beta chains below, sequenced in a study of CD8 T cells in Susac syndrome. Reverse transcription of about 0.5 to 1 ug RNA used random hexamers. TCRdb re-analysed the immunoSEQ multiplex PCR reads in MiXCR, keeping a single row per CDR3 protein. The repertoire holds about 200,000 distinct CDR3 sequences, with 90% to 95% as singletons. The material sequenced was CD4+ T cells from PBMCs. The origin of the receptors is a human donor with Susac syndrome.

In this sample, this clonotype turned up a few times. This rearrangement joins TRBV18 to TRBJ2-7, with D perhaps being TRBD1 or TRBD2 (5 bases each). Between the trimmed V and J ends, which lost 5 bases and 2 bases, there was a span of 13 bases. The CDR3 is made up of 14 amino acids. CDR1 is KGHSH, CDR2 LQKENI, per germline. CDR3 nucleotide sequence: TGTGCCAGCTCAGAAAGGGACGGAGCCTACGAGCAGTACTTC. Protein product: CASSERDGAYEQYF.

On this clonotype: Mismatch with germline at one junction end may stem from a read error. CDR3 in DNA: TGTGCCAGCAGTGAAATTACGAACACTGAAGTTTTCTTT. It codes for CASSEITNTEVFF. This chain uses TRBV2 with TRBJ1-1; D unclear. The CDR3 length is 13 residues. The V gene's germline CDR1 is SNHLY and CDR2 FYNNEI.

The chain uses TRBV2 and TRBJ2-7; tentative D call: TRBD2 (6 bases). In germline, CDR1 is SNHLY, CDR2 FYNNEI. CDR3 length: 15 residues. The V and J ends lost 6 bases and 0 bases respectively, with 15 bases between them. CDR3 protein: CASRTGSFGSYEQYF. The CDR3 nucleotides are TGTGCCAGCAGGACCGGGAGCTTCGGCTCCTACGAGCAGTACTTC.

This rearrangement joins TRBV18 to TRBJ2-6; 11 nucleotides agree with TRBD1. Trimming cost V 4 bases and J 2 bases; bases outside gene matches: 4. CDR1 and CDR2 from the germline V gene are KGHSH and LQKENI. This CDR3 comprises 17 residues. The CDR3 region is CASSRRTGGAGANVLTF. The DNA for the CDR3 is TGTGCCAGCTCACGCCGGACAGGGGGCGCTGGGGCCAACGTCCTGACTTTC.

The rearrangement links TRBV9 to TRBJ2-6; no clear D gene. The CDR3 covers 17 residues. Trimming took 0 bases from V and 0 from J, leaving 10 bases between them. Germline CDR1 and CDR2: SGDLS and YYNGEE. The CDR3 region has the DNA TGTGCCAGCAGCGTAGAGGCGTTGAGCTCTGGGGCCAACGTCCTGACTTTC. As protein: CASSVEALSSGANVLTF. The whole variable domain, filled in from reference TRBV9 and TRBJ2-6, reads DSGVTQTPKHLITATGQRVTLRCSPRSGDLSVYWYQQSLDQGLQFLIQYYNGEERAKGNILERFSAQQFPDLHSELNLSSLELGDSALYFCASSVEALSSGANVLTFGAGSRLTVL.

The V and J genes are TRBV4-1 and TRBJ2-1; 8 bases align to TRBD2. With 1 base clipped from V and 3 bases from J, the junction kept 5 bases outside the gene matches. The length of the CDR3 is 16 residues. The germline gives CDR1 MGHRA, CDR2 YSYEKL. CDR3: CASSQVGGGSYNEQFF. The CDR3 coding sequence is TGCGCCAGCAGCCAAGTCGGCGGGGGGAGCTACAATGAGCAGTTCTTC.

The V and J genes are TRBV18 and TRBJ2-2; 11 bases line up with TRBD1. This CDR3 is 17 amino acids long. The germline V gene encodes CDR1 KGHSH and CDR2 LQKENI. V shed 4 bases, J shed 6 bases, and the junction held 10 bases outside the gene matches. CDR3 in DNA: TGTGCCAGCTCACACGAACTACCGGGACAGGGGGCCGGGGAGCTGTTTTTT. Amino acids: CASSHELPGQGAGELFF.

The V gene is TRBV2, the J gene TRBJ1-1, with D unclear. This CDR3 region has 14 residues. V lost 0 bases and J lost 5, with 10 bases in between. Germline lookup yields CDR1 SNHLY and CDR2 FYNNEI. Written as DNA, the CDR3 is TGTGCCAGCAGTGAAGCCCCAGTCGTGACTGAAGCTTTCTTT. This gives the protein CASSEAPVVTEAFF.

The chain uses TRBV9 and TRBJ1-1; possibly TRBD1 for D (6 bases). V was clipped by 0 bases and J by 11 bases, with 14 bases between them. In germline, CDR1 is SGDLS, CDR2 YYNGEE. The CDR3 has 13 amino acids. CDR3 DNA sequence: TGTGCCAGCAGCGTAGATCGACAGGCCCCCGCTTTCTTT. Translated: CASSVDRQAPAFF.

The V gene is TRBV2, the J gene TRBJ2-2; 7 positions match TRBD1. CDR3 length: 14 residues. Losses at the gene ends were 7 bases for V and 0 bases for J; bases not matched to a gene: 2. CDR1 is SNHLY and CDR2 is FYNNEI in the germline V gene. CDR3 nucleotide sequence: TGTGCCAGCACCAGGGGGTCGAACACCGGGGAGCTGTTTTTT. It translates to CASTRGSNTGELFF.

The rearrangement uses TRBV27 and TRBJ1-2; 8 bases map to TRBD1. The germline CDR1 and CDR2 sequences are MNHEY and SMNVEV (reference sequence). The CDR3 extends over 15 amino acids. After removal of 5 bases from V and 6 bases from J, the junction contained 11 bases not matched to a gene. The CDR3 spells CASSERRTGSNGYTF. As DNA, the CDR3 is TGTGCCAGCAGTGAGCGAAGGACAGGGAGCAATGGCTACACCTTC.

The V call is TRBV5-1, the J call TRBJ1-4; 7 nucleotides agree with TRBD1. Germline V CDR1 and CDR2: SGHRS, YFSETQ. CDR3 length: 15 amino acids. Trimming took 6 bases from V and 2 from J; bases not matched to a gene: 7. The chain's CDR3 is CASKDRVGTNEKLFF. The CDR3 nucleotides are TGCGCCAGCAAAGACAGGGTGGGGACTAATGAAAAACTGTTTTTT.

This clonotype was seen a few times. This chain connects TRBV6-1 to TRBJ2-5, with D unresolved. V lost 6 bases and J lost 2, with 10 bases in between. The CDR3 totals 13 residues. Germline loops: CDR1 MNHNS, CDR2 SASEGT. CDR3 coding DNA: TGTGCCAGCAGCCCGACGGGTCAAGAGACCCAGTACTTC. Amino acid sequence: CASSPTGQETQYF.

The chain uses TRBV7-2 and TRBJ1-6; no clear D gene. The CDR3 sequence is 14 residues long. Germline CDR1 and CDR2: SGHTA and FQGNSA. V lost 8 bases and J 9 bases, leaving 17 bases between the germline ends. CDR3 region: CASASGLGISPLHF. The CDR3 coding sequence is TGTGCCAGCGCCTCCGGGTTGGGGATTTCACCCCTCCACTTT.

The CDR3 coding sequence is TGTGCCAGCGAAAAGGGACAGGGGGGCGAGCAGTACTTC. This sequence encodes CASEKGQGGEQYF. The chain employs TRBV28 and TRBJ2-7, with 11 bases identical to TRBD1. CDR3 size: 13 residues. J was trimmed by 6 bases and V by 8 bases; bases with no gene match: 6. CDR1 and CDR2 from the germline V gene are MDHEN and SYDVKM.

The gene calls are TRBV15 and TRBJ2-7, with TRBD1 matching 9 bases. The V segment lost 5 bases and the J segment 5 bases; nucleotides outside the gene matches: 10. Germline V lookup: CDR1 LNHNV, CDR2 YYDKDF (reference sequence). This CDR3 region has 15 residues. CDR3 sequence reads: CATSGRQGVRDEQYF. In DNA, the CDR3 is TGTGCCACCAGCGGTAGACAGGGGGTTCGCGACGAGCAGTACTTC.

The chain couples TRBV19 to TRBJ1-2; TRBD1 matches at 9 bases. Germline lookup yields CDR1 LNHDA and CDR2 SQIVND (reference sequence). This CDR3 region has 13 residues. V dropped 7 bases and J dropped 2; count of bases not matched to a gene: 2. The CDR3 sequence: CASNGQGNYGYTF. The CDR3 nucleotides read TGTGCCAGTAACGGACAGGGGAACTATGGCTACACCTTC.

The V and J genes are TRBV20-1 and TRBJ1-1; 7 bases fit TRBD1. V was clipped by 6 bases and J by 3 bases; unmatched bases: 7. The CDR3 has 13 amino acids. CDR1 DFQATT and CDR2 SNEGSKA come from the germline V gene (reference sequence). The CDR3 region is CSAKGQFYTEAFF. CDR3 sequence (DNA): TGCAGTGCCAAGGGACAGTTTTACACTGAAGCTTTCTTT.

The CDR3 is CASSLGRTDTQYF. The CDR3 region has the DNA TGTGCCAGCAGCTTGGGTCGGACAGATACGCAGTATTTT. This rearrangement joins TRBV5-6 to TRBJ2-3; D ambiguous. Deletions cut 0 bases from V and 3 bases from J, with 5 bases between. CDR3 size: 13 residues. The germline V gene has CDR1 SGHDT and CDR2 YYEEEE.

The chain combines TRBV28 with TRBJ2-7; weak D call: TRBD1 (6 bases). With 5 bases removed from V and 2 bases from J, the gap between germline ends came to 13 bases. The CDR3 is 14 residues long. The germline gives CDR1 MDHEN, CDR2 SYDVKM. The CDR3 coding sequence is TGTGCCAGCAGTCCGGGCGGACAGCCCTACGAGCAGTACTTC. This gives the protein CASSPGGQPYEQYF.

This rearrangement joins TRBV5-8 to TRBJ2-5; 15 bases match TRBD2. The CDR3 is 17 residues long. Per the germline V gene, CDR1 is SGHTS and CDR2 is YDEGEE. The V gene end was trimmed by 2 bases and the J gene end by 3 bases; junction bases not matched to a gene: 5. CDR3 DNA: TGTGCCAGCAGCTTAGGGACTAGCGGGGGGCTCAAAGAGACCCAGTACTTC. Its translation: CASSLGTSGGLKETQYF.

This clonotype has only one observation. The V and J genes are TRBV10-3 and TRBJ2-7; 8 bases are a match to TRBD2. With V trimmed by 3 bases and J by 6 bases, 10 bases remained unmatched. CDR3 length equals 15 residues. Germline V CDR1 and CDR2: ENHRY, SYGVKD. The CDR3: CAISESGSAWGEQYF. In DNA, the CDR3 is TGTGCCATCAGTGAAAGCGGGAGCGCCTGGGGCGAGCAGTACTTC.

The chain has TRBV29-1 and TRBJ2-5; TRBD2 matches 7 bases. V lost 4 bases, J lost 5 bases, and 7 bases stayed unmatched. The CDR3 contains 13 residues. CDR1 is SQVTM, CDR2 ANQGSEA, per germline. The CDR3 here is CSVARELGETQYF. The CDR3 DNA follows: TGCAGCGTTGCGCGGGAGCTTGGGGAGACCCAGTACTTC.

This clonotype occurred once. CDR3 region: CASRDTGRTNQPQHF. The CDR3 DNA sequence: TGTGCCAGCAGAGATACCGGGCGTACCAATCAGCCCCAGCATTTT. V is TRBV28 and J is TRBJ1-5; D is undetermined. V lost 6 bases and J 3 bases, leaving 15 bases between the germline ends. Germline V lookup: CDR1 MDHEN, CDR2 SYDVKM. The CDR3 runs 15 residues.

The rearrangement uses TRBV12-3 or TRBV12-4 and TRBJ2-1, with TRBD1 as a possible D gene (6 bases). The length of the CDR3 is 16 residues. The V gene lost 6 bases and the J gene lost 1 base, with 16 bases spanning the gap. The CDR3, as DNA: TGTGCCAGCAGGGCGGACAGACGGCAATCCTACAATGAGCAGTTCTTC. The encoded protein is CASRADRRQSYNEQFF.

The chain is built from TRBV12-3 or TRBV12-4 and TRBJ2-1, with D possibly TRBD2 on 5 matching bases. The CDR3 runs 15 residues. V was shortened by 2 bases and J by 5 bases, with 13 bases between the two germline ends. CDR3 residues: CASSLKGSSNNEQFF. In DNA, the CDR3 is TGTGCCAGCAGTTTAAAAGGGAGTTCAAACAATGAGCAGTTCTTC.